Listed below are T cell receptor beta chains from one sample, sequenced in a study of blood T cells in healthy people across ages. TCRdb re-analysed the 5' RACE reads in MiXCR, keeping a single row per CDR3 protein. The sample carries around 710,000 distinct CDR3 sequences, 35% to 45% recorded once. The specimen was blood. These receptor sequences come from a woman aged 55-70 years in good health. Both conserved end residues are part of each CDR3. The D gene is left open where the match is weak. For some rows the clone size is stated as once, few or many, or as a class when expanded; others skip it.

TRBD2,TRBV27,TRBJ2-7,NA,CASSQVLAGGPSEQYF,TGTGCCAGCAGTCAGGTACTAGCGGGAGGGCCCTCCGAGCAGTACTTC
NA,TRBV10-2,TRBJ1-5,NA,CASSRGLGNQPQHF,TGCGCCAGCAGCAGGGGATTAGGCAATCAGCCCCAGCATTTT
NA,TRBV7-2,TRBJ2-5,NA,CASSRGSEETQYF,TGTGCCAGCAGCAGAGGTTCCGAAGAGACCCAGTACTTC
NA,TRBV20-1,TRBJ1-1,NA,CSATSRSSINAEAFF,TGCAGTGCTACATCTCGATCCAGCATTAACGCTGAAGCTTTCTTT
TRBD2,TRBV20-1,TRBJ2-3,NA,CSASSGSYTDTQYF,TGCAGTGCTAGTAGCGGGTCGTACACAGATACGCAGTATTTT
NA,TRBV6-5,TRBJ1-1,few,CASSYSRPNTEAFF,TGTGCCAGCAGTTACTCCCGCCCGAACACTGAAGCTTTCTTT
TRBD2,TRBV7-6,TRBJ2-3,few,CASSRLAGASDTQYF,TGTGCCAGCAGCAGACTAGCGGGAGCGTCAGATACGCAGTATTTT
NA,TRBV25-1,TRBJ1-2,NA,CASSDWGGYGYTF,TGTGCCAGCAGTGACTGGGGGGGGTATGGCTACACCTTC
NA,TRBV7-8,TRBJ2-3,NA,CASSGATDTQYF,TGTGCCAGCAGCGGGGCCACTGATACGCAGTATTTT
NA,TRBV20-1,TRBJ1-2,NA,CSVSGDYGYTF,TGCAGTGTTAGTGGGGACTATGGCTACACCTTC
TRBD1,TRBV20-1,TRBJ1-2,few,CSARPGQGDYGYTF,TGCAGTGCTAGACCCGGACAGGGGGACTATGGCTACACCTTC
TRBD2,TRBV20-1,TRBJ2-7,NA,CSALTTSGGYYEQYF,TGCAGTGCTCTAACGACTAGCGGGGGTTATTACGAGCAGTACTTC
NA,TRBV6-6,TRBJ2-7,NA,CASRRGEGDLASYEQYF,TGTGCCAGCCGCCGGGGTGAGGGGGACCTAGCGTCCTACGAGCAGTACTTC